Below, 32 T cell receptor beta chains from the same sample are listed, as sequenced in a study of blood T cell repertoires in COVID-19. Generated by immunoSEQ multiplex PCR, the TCRdb table keeps only in-frame clones and is missing some. The sample lists fewer than 450,000 clones, 90% occurring once. Sequencing was performed on PBMCs or T cells enriched from blood (not recorded which). The receptors were sampled from a man between 18 and 29 years old who had recovered from COVID-19.

The rearrangement links TRBV6-6 to TRBJ2-2, with D possibly TRBD1 on 5 matching bases. The CDR3 covers 15 residues. Trimming removed 6 bases at V and 1 base at J, with 12 bases between. Germline V gene sequence: CDR1 MNHNY, CDR2 SVGAGI (reference sequence). The CDR3 coding sequence is TGTGCCAGCAGCGCCCAGACAGTGAACACCGGGGAGCTGTTTTTT. Its translation is CASSAQTVNTGELFF.

The chain employs TRBV11-3 and TRBJ1-1; D remains unclear. CDR1 and CDR2 from the germline V gene are SGHNT and YENEEA. This CDR3 contains 15 residues. V was pared by 1 base and J by 3 bases, with 12 bases between. The CDR3 loop is CASSLVTGPYTEAFF. The DNA of the CDR3 is TGTGCCAGCAGCTTAGTTACTGGGCCGTACACTGAAGCTTTCTTT.

This clone was seen only a few times. This chain uses TRBV12-3 or TRBV12-4 with TRBJ1-4, with TRBD1 as a possible D gene (5 bases). V gave up 3 bases and J gave up 8 bases, with 10 bases separating them. The CDR3 totals 13 residues. The CDR3 reads CASSFGAREKLFF. The CDR3 bases are TGTGCCAGCAGTTTTGGGGCTCGAGAAAAACTGTTTTTT.

This sequence joins TRBV3-1 (or the pseudogene TRBV3-2) and TRBJ2-3, with D maybe TRBD1 (5 bases). Trimming shortened V by 6 bases and J by 0 bases, and 10 bases separated the two germline ends. The germline CDR1 and CDR2 sequences are LGHDT and YNNKEL (reference sequence). The CDR3 runs to 14 residues. CDR3: CASSSTASTDTQYF. The CDR3 bases are TGTGCCAGCAGTTCGACAGCCAGCACAGATACGCAGTATTTT.

This chain connects TRBV5-6 to TRBJ2-7; 9 nucleotides align to TRBD1. V was clipped by 2 bases and J by 0 bases; unmatched bases: 0. Germline V CDR1 and CDR2: SGHDT, YYEEEE. The CDR3 is 14 amino acids. Written as DNA, the CDR3 is TGTGCCAGCAGCTTACAGGGGGCCTCCTACGAGCAGTACTTC. Its translation: CASSLQGASYEQYF.

This clone was observed a handful of times. This chain joins TRBV27 and TRBJ1-3; 8 nucleotides match TRBD1. Germline trimming cut 5 bases from V and 8 bases from J; bases unmatched to any gene: 5. From germline, CDR1 is MNHEY and CDR2 SMNVEV (reference sequence). This CDR3 has 13 amino acids. CDR3 loop: CASSRTGSYTIYF. The CDR3 nucleotides are TGTGCCAGCAGTCGGACAGGGAGTTACACCATATATTTT.

The chain has TRBV5-6 and TRBJ1-2; D possibly corresponds to TRBD1 (6 bases). The germline CDR1 and CDR2 sequences are SGHDT and YYEEEE. This CDR3 comprises 17 residues. V lost 3 bases to trimming and J lost 0 bases, with 18 bases between them. The chain's CDR3 is CASSWGPGRFSNYGYTF. The CDR3 region has the DNA TGTGCCAGCAGCTGGGGGCCGGGAAGGTTTTCTAACTATGGCTACACCTTC. The full variable domain, in which reference TRBV5-6 and TRBJ1-2 provide the parts outside the CDR3, is DAGVTQSPTHLIKTRGQQVTLRCSPKSGHDTVSWYQQALGQGPQFIFQYYEEEERQRGNFPDRFSGHQFPNYSSELNVNALLLGDSALYLCASSWGPGRFSNYGYTFGSGTRLTVV.

Remarks on this clone: The same CDR3 can be traced to other DNA sequences in this sample. The rearrangement links TRBV2 to TRBJ2-1; 11 bases are shared with TRBD2. With V trimmed by 6 bases and J by 5 bases, 3 bases remained unmatched. From germline, CDR1 is SNHLY and CDR2 FYNNEI. This CDR3 is built from 14 residues. CDR3 amino acids: CASRLAGVHNEQFF. The CDR3 DNA is TGTGCCAGCAGACTAGCGGGAGTTCACAATGAGCAGTTCTTC.

The rearrangement uses TRBV7-9 and TRBJ2-1, with a possible D match to TRBD2 (6 bases). Germline V gene sequence: CDR1 SEHNR, CDR2 FQNEAQ (reference sequence). This CDR3 is built from 13 residues. V lost 5 bases, J lost 10 bases, and 15 bases lay in between. The CDR3 sequence: CASSARDSWEQFF. The CDR3 DNA follows: TGTGCCAGCAGCGCCCGGGACTCCTGGGAGCAGTTCTTC.

J is TRBJ1-5 and V is TRBV28; D might be TRBD1 (5 bases). CDR3 length: 12 residues. V lost 7 bases, J lost 4 bases, and 8 bases lay in between. Germline values: CDR1 MDHEN, CDR2 SYDVKM. CDR3 sequence (DNA): TGTGCCAGCAATGGGGGGAATCAGCCCCAGCATTTT. Its translation: CASNGGNQPQHF.

The rearrangement joins TRBV28 to TRBJ2-7; possibly TRBD1 for D (6 bases). CDR3 length: 13 residues. Germline V gives CDR1 MDHEN, CDR2 SYDVKM. V was trimmed by 3 bases and J by 4 bases, leaving 10 bases between them. CDR3 sequence (DNA): TGTGCCAGCAGTTTCGGACAGCCGTACGAGCAGTACTTC. Protein product: CASSFGQPYEQYF.

The chain links TRBV7-2 to TRBJ1-2; D is possibly TRBD1 (5 bases). Trimming took off 1 base at V and 4 bases at J, with 13 bases between the two ends. The CDR3 runs 15 residues. The germline V gene encodes CDR1 SGHTA and CDR2 FQGNSA. Here the CDR3 DNA reads TGTGCCAGCAGCTTAGAGGGGATCGGGGGCTATGGCTACACCTTC. It is translated as CASSLEGIGGYGYTF. Variable domain in full (rest from reference TRBV7-2 and TRBJ1-2): GAGVSQSPSNKVTEKGKDVELRCDPISGHTALYWYRQSLGQGLEFLIYFQGNSAPDKSGLPSDRFSAERTGGSVSTLTIQRTQQEDSAVYLCASSLEGIGGYGYTFGSGTRLTVV.

The chain has TRBV7-2 and TRBJ1-4; D perhaps matches TRBD1 (5 bases). CDR1 SGHTA and CDR2 FQGNSA come from the germline V gene. The CDR3 is 16 residues long. V lost 5 bases, J lost 4 bases, and 17 bases lay in between. The CDR3 bases are TGTGCCAGCAGCGCCACCACGGGGGAGGGTAATGAAAAACTGTTTTTT. It is translated as CASSATTGEGNEKLFF.

The rearrangement uses TRBV7-3 and TRBJ2-2; 9 positions agree with TRBD2. Germline CDR1 SGHTA, CDR2 FQGTGA. This CDR3 is 17 amino acids long. Trimming cost V 5 bases and J 6 bases; bases outside gene matches: 13. The CDR3 sequence: CASSRVPAGGSAGELFF. The CDR3 DNA reads TGTGCCAGCAGCCGCGTGCCAGCGGGAGGATCGGCCGGGGAGCTGTTTTTT.

This clone was recorded once. This chain links TRBV30 with TRBJ1-2; 8 nucleotides agree with TRBD1. The CDR3 is 15 amino acids. Per the germline V gene, CDR1 is GTSNPN and CDR2 is SVGIG (reference sequence). The V segment lost 4 bases and the J segment 2 bases; nucleotides outside the gene matches: 9. For the CDR3, the DNA is TGTGCCTGGATGGGGGGGCAGGGGGCGAACTATGGCTACACCTTC. It encodes CAWMGGQGANYGYTF.

V is TRBV28 and J is TRBJ2-5; tentatively, D is TRBD2 (8 bases). The germline V and J ends were trimmed by 2 bases and 5 bases, with 15 bases remaining between them. The germline CDR1 and CDR2 sequences are MDHEN and SYDVKM. This CDR3 region has 15 residues. The CDR3, as DNA: TGTGCCAGCAGTTTAGCGGGAGGCAGGGGGGAGACCCAGTACTTC. This encodes CASSLAGGRGETQYF.

This sequence joins TRBV6-1 and TRBJ2-5; D not resolved. Trimming cost V 2 bases and J 3 bases, with 19 bases left between them. The germline CDR1 and CDR2 sequences are MNHNS and SASEGT. The CDR3 has 17 amino acids. The CDR3 sequence is CASSEFRRASREETQYF. The CDR3 region has the DNA TGTGCCAGCAGTGAATTCCGCCGAGCTAGTCGGGAAGAGACCCAGTACTTC.

The CDR3 is CASSPSDSLNQPQHF. DNA for the CDR3: TGTGCCAGCAGCCCTTCGGACAGCTTGAATCAGCCCCAGCATTTT. The gene calls are TRBV7-9 and TRBJ1-5, with a tentative D call TRBD1 (6 bases). The CDR3 spans 15 residues. V dropped 5 bases and J dropped 4 bases, with 15 bases sitting between them. The germline V gene has CDR1 SEHNR and CDR2 FQNEAQ (reference sequence). Filled out from reference TRBV7-9 and TRBJ1-5, the complete variable domain reads DTGVSQNPRHKITKRGQNVTFRCDPISEHNRLYWYRQTLGQGPEFLTYFQNEAQLEKSRLLSDRFSAERPKGSFSTLEIQRTEQGDSAMYLCASSPSDSLNQPQHFGDGTRLSIL.

This clone was seen only a few times. This chain connects TRBV11-2 to TRBJ1-1; 7 bases map to TRBD1. Germline-derived CDR1 and CDR2 are SGHAT and FQNNGV. The CDR3 extends over 15 amino acids. V was clipped by 5 bases and J by 3 bases; unmatched bases: 9. DNA for the CDR3: TGTGCCAGCAGCCCCTCGACAGGGTGGGACACTGAAGCTTTCTTT. It encodes CASSPSTGWDTEAFF.

This sequence joins TRBV29-1 and TRBJ1-2, with D unclear. Trimming shortened V by 2 bases and J by 2 bases, and 9 bases separated the two germline ends. The germline V gene encodes CDR1 SQVTM and CDR2 ANQGSEA. This CDR3 is built from 13 residues. The DNA for the CDR3 is TGCAGCGTTGAAATGAGGCAAAACTATGGCTACACCTTC. This codes for CSVEMRQNYGYTF.

This chain joins TRBV5-5 and TRBJ1-4; TRBD1 is a possible D gene (6 bases). Trimming stripped 0 bases from V and 8 bases from J, with 14 bases between. The CDR3 loop spans 15 amino acids. Germline loops: CDR1 SGHKS, CDR2 YYEKEE (reference sequence). As DNA, the CDR3 is TGTGCCAGCAGCTTGGGATGGGGGCGGAGGGAAAAACTGTTTTTT. Translating it yields CASSLGWGRREKLFF.

The chain combines TRBV19 with TRBJ2-7; TRBD2 matches at 10 bases. The germline CDR1 and CDR2 sequences are LNHDA and SQIVND (reference sequence). V trimming: 5 bases; J trimming: 2 bases; junction bases outside the gene matches: 3. This CDR3 comprises 14 residues. CDR3 nucleotide sequence: TGTGCCAGTAGTCAGCGGGAGGGCCCCTACGAGCAGTACTTC. Its protein product is CASSQREGPYEQYF.

This rearrangement joins TRBV4-1 to TRBJ2-5; TRBD2 matches at 7 bases. CDR1 and CDR2 (germline): MGHRA, YSYEKL. This CDR3 is 14 amino acids long. V shed 4 bases and J 1 base; nucleotides not matched to a gene: 3. CDR3: CASSLRESQETQYF. As DNA, the CDR3 is TGCGCCAGCAGCCTGCGGGAGTCCCAAGAGACCCAGTACTTC.

This chain connects TRBV7-9 to TRBJ1-4; possible D gene TRBD1, 5 bases. Trimming removed 4 bases from V and 4 bases from J, with 16 bases in between. Germline values: CDR1 SEHNR, CDR2 FQNEAQ (reference sequence). This CDR3 has 16 residues. The CDR3 region has the DNA TGTGCCAGCAGCTCCCCTAAGACAGAAGTTAATGAAAAACTGTTTTTT. Its protein product is CASSSPKTEVNEKLFF.

The chain uses TRBV10-2 and TRBJ1-2; 7 bases fit TRBD1. Losses at the gene ends were 5 bases for V and 6 bases for J; bases not matched to a gene: 6. The CDR3 has 13 residues. Germline lookup yields CDR1 WSHSY and CDR2 SAAADI. The CDR3 sequence is CASSKGQLNGYTF. The CDR3 DNA reads as TGCGCCAGCAGTAAGGGACAGTTAAATGGCTACACCTTC.

This chain joins TRBV19 and TRBJ2-3, with TRBD2 identical over 11 bases. V was clipped by 2 bases and J by 6 bases; unmatched bases: 13. Germline-derived CDR1 and CDR2 are LNHDA and SQIVND (reference sequence). This CDR3 region has 18 residues. For the CDR3, the DNA is TGTGCCAGTAGTATACCAAATCTAGCGGGGGGCCCGGGGGATACGCAGTATTTT. It translates to CASSIPNLAGGPGDTQYF.

Only one count was recorded for this clone. The J gene is TRBJ2-1, the V gene TRBV6-5, with D unresolved. V gave up 6 bases and J gave up 5 bases, with 17 bases separating them. CDR1 and CDR2 from the germline V gene are MNHEY and SVGAGI. The CDR3 totals 15 residues. Here the CDR3 reads CASRGAGVPDNEQFF. In nucleotides, the CDR3 is TGTGCCAGCAGGGGCGCCGGTGTCCCTGACAATGAGCAGTTCTTC.

In its sample, this clone was seen once. V and J are TRBV5-1 and TRBJ2-2; 11 nucleotides line up with TRBD1. The CDR3 loop spans 15 amino acids. Germline CDR1 and CDR2: SGHRS and YFSETQ. V lost 4 bases and J lost 4; bases outside the gene matches: 3. CDR3 residues: CASSPGTGGTGELFF. The DNA of the CDR3 is TGCGCCAGCAGCCCAGGGACAGGGGGCACCGGGGAGCTGTTTTTT.

The V call is TRBV11-2, the J call TRBJ1-3, with 7 bases aligning to TRBD1. The germline CDR1 and CDR2 sequences are SGHAT and FQNNGV. Trimming took 3 bases from V and 4 from J; bases not matched to a gene: 3. This CDR3 has 14 amino acids. CDR3 sequence (DNA): TGTGCCAGCAGCTTGGGACAGCCGGGAAACACCATATATTTT. It codes for CASSLGQPGNTIYF.

The chain recombines TRBV4-2 with TRBJ1-1; no clear D. Germline lookup yields CDR1 LGHNA and CDR2 YNFKEQ. The CDR3 contains 14 residues. The germline V and J ends were trimmed by 4 bases and 1 base, with 10 bases remaining between them. Written as DNA, the CDR3 is TGTGCCAGCAGCCCCGACAAGAAGAACACTGAAGCTTTCTTT. This sequence encodes CASSPDKKNTEAFF.

This chain joins TRBV4-1 and TRBJ1-2, with 8 bases that match TRBD1. V lost 4 bases and J lost 4; bases outside the gene matches: 5. Germline V gene sequence: CDR1 MGHRA, CDR2 YSYEKL. The CDR3 contains 14 residues. CDR3 DNA sequence: TGCGCCAGCAGCCCCGACAGGGGATCCTATGGCTACACCTTC. Its translation is CASSPDRGSYGYTF.

This chain's CDR3 is CASRLKWELDNSPLHF. Here the CDR3 DNA reads TGTGCCAGCAGGTTAAAATGGGAGTTGGATAATTCACCCCTCCACTTT. The chain links TRBV7-8 to TRBJ1-6; D remains ambiguous. V shed 6 bases and J shed 5 bases, with 17 bases lying between them. This CDR3 has 16 amino acids. Germline V gene data show CDR1 as SGHVS and CDR2 as FQNEAQ.